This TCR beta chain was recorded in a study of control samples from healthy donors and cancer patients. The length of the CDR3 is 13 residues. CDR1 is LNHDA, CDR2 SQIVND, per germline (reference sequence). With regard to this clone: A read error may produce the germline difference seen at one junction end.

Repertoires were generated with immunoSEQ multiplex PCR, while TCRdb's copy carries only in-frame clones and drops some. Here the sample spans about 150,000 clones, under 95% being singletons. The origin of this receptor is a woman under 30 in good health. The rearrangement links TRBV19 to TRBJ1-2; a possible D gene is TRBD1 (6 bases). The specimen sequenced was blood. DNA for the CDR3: TGTGCCAGTAGTATAGGCTGGACAGATCGACGACACTTC. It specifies CASSIGWTDRRHF.